These 2 T cell receptor beta chains came from one sample sequenced in a study of shared clonotypes between healthy human individuals. Method: immunoSEQ multiplex PCR; TCRdb's copy keeps in-frame clones and lacks some. The sample lists more than 2 million clones, approximately 96% seen once, with roughly 0.13% in the top ten. The sequenced sample consisted of naive CD4+ T cells sorted from blood. Described subset: CD45RA+ positively selected. These receptors came from a man younger than 30 in good health.

The J gene is TRBJ2-7, the V gene TRBV18; possible D gene TRBD1, 6 bases. Germline V gene lookup returns CDR1 KGHSH and CDR2 LQKENI. Trimming took off 2 bases at V and 12 bases at J, with 14 bases between the two ends. This CDR3 is built from 12 residues. In DNA, the CDR3 is TGTGCCAGCTCACCAAGTTGGGACATTCCGTACTTC. Translation gives CASSPSWDIPYF.

There are a few counts of this clone. The sample contains more than one DNA sequence encoding this CDR3. This rearrangement joins TRBV7-2 to TRBJ1-2, with no clear D. Trimming pared 2 bases from V and 4 bases from J, leaving 5 bases between. Germline V gene lookup returns CDR1 SGHTA and CDR2 FQGNSA. The CDR3 contains 12 residues. For the CDR3, the DNA is TGTGCCAGCAGCTTATCGGGCTATGGCTACACCTTC. Protein product: CASSLSGYGYTF.